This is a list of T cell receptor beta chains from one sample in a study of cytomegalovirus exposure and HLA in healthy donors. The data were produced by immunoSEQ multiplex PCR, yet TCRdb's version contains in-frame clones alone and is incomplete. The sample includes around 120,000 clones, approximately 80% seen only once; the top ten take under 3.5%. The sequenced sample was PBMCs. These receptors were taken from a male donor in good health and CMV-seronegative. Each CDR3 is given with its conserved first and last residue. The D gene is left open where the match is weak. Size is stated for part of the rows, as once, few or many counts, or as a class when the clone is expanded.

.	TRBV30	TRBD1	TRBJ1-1	TGTGCCTGGAGCCCGAGGACAGGATTGATTTCTGAAGCTTTCTTT	CAWSPRTGLISEAFF
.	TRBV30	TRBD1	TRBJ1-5	TGTGCCTGGAGCCCTCGACAGGGGGGATTGTACAATCAGCCCCAGCATTTT	CAWSPRQGGLYNQPQHF
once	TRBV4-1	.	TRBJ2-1	TGCGCCAGCAGCCAACCACTAAGCGGTCCCTACAATGAGCAGTTCTTC	CASSQPLSGPYNEQFF
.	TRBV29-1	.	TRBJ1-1	TGCAGCGTCGGGGGGCAGGGCGGGACTGAAGCTTTCTTT	CSVGGQGGTEAFF
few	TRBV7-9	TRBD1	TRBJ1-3	TGTGCCAGCAGCCCCCCGAGGACAGGGCTCGGAAACACCATATATTTT	CASSPPRTGLGNTIYF
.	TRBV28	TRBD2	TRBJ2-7	TGTGCCAGCAGTCTCTTATTAGCGGGGGGGTCCTACGAGCAGTACTTC	CASSLLLAGGSYEQYF
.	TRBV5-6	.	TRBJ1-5	TGTGCCAGCAGCTTTAACCGACAAGCTAGCAATCAGCCCCAGCATTTT	CASSFNRQASNQPQHF
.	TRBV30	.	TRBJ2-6	TGTGCCTGGAGAAAAGTCTCTGGGGCCAACGGCCTGACTTTC	CAWRKVSGANGLTF
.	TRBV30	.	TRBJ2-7	TGTGCCTGCCACCTAGGTGTCTACGAGCAGTACTTC	CACHLGVYEQYF
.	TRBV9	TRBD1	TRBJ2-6	TGTGCCAGCAGTTACACAGGGGGACGGGCCAACGTCCTGACTTTC	CASSYTGGRANVLTF
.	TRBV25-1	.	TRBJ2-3	TGTGCCAGCAGTGAAGGCGGGAATAGCGGCCTCACAGATACGCAGTATTTT	CASSEGGNSGLTDTQYF
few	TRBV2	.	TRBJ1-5	TGTGCCAGCAGTGATTCAGGCGATCAGCCCCAGCATTTT	CASSDSGDQPQHF
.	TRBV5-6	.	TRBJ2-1	TGTGCCAGCAGCTTGGGGGTGCGGTACAATGAGCAGTTCTTC	CASSLGVRYNEQFF
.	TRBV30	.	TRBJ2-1	TGTGCCTGGAGTCCCGGGATCCGGAGCTCGTACAATGAGCAGTTCTTC	CAWSPGIRSSYNEQFF
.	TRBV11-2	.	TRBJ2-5	TGTGCCAGCAGCTTAGGACTTCAGGGGAGGGGGGAGACCCAGTACTTC	CASSLGLQGRGETQYF
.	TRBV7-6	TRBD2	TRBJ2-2	TGTGCCAGCAGCTTTTTAGCGGGAGTCAGCAACACCGGGGAGCTGTTTTTT	CASSFLAGVSNTGELFF
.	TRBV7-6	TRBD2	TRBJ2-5	TGTGCCAGCAGCTTGGCTGTAGCGGGACCTGAGACCCAGTACTTC	CASSLAVAGPETQYF
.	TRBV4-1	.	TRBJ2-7	TGCGCCAGCAGCCACGACATCGCGGGGCTTGGGTCCTACGAGCAGTACTTC	CASSHDIAGLGSYEQYF
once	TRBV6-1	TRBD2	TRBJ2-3	TGTGCCAGCAGTGGATCTAGCGGGAGGGTGGCAGATACGCAGTATTTT	CASSGSSGRVADTQYF
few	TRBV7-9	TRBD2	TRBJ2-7	TGTGCCAGCAGCCCACTAGCGGATAGCTCCTACGAGCAGTACTTC	CASSPLADSSYEQYF
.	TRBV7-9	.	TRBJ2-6	TGTGCCAGCAGCCCTCCCGCTGGGGCCAACGTCCTGACTTTC	CASSPPAGANVLTF
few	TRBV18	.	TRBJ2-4	TGTGCCAGCTCACTTTCGGGACTGAGCAAAAACAGTCAGTACTTC	CASSLSGLSKNSQYF
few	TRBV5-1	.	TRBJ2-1	TGCGCCAGCAGCTTGGGAGTAGCGGCGACTCACAATGAGCAGTTCTTC	CASSLGVAATHNEQFF
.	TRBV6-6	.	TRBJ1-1	TGTGCCAGCCGCTTCACGCCGGGGAACACTGAAGCTTTCTTT	CASRFTPGNTEAFF
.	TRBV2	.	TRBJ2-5	TGTGCCAGCAGTGGCGCCAACCAAGAGACCCAGTACTTC	CASSGANQETQYF
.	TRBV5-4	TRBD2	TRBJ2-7	TGTGCCAGCAGCTTGCTAGCGGGCTCACGGTACGAGCAGTACTTC	CASSLLAGSRYEQYF
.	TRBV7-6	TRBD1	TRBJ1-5	TGTGCCAGCAGCCCAGAGGGACAGGGGGGCAATCAGCCCCAGCATTTT	CASSPEGQGGNQPQHF
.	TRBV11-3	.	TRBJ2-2	TGTGCCAGCAGCTTTGGAGGGATCGACGGGGAGCTGTTTTTT	CASSFGGIDGELFF
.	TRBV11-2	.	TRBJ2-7	TGTGCCAGCAGCTTAACCGACAGCACCTACGAGCAGTACTTC	CASSLTDSTYEQYF
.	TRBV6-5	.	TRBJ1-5	TGTGCCAGTAAACAGGGATATTATCAGCCCCAGCATTTT	CASKQGYYQPQHF
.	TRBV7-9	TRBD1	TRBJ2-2	TGTGCCAGCACTCTGGGGACAGCCTACACCGGGGAGCTGTTTTTT	CASTLGTAYTGELFF
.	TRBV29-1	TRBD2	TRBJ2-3	TGCAGCGTCATACTAGCGGGAGCCTCAGATACGCAGTATTTT	CSVILAGASDTQYF
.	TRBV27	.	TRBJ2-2	TGTGCCAGCAGTCCCATCGACACCTCGAACACCGGGGAGCTGTTTTTT	CASSPIDTSNTGELFF
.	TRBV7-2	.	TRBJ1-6	TGTGCCAGCAGCTCCCGACAGTCTAATTCACCCCTCCACTTT	CASSSRQSNSPLHF
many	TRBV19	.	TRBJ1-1	TGTGCCAGTAGTATAAACGGGGTGGCGGAAGCTTTCTTT	CASSINGVAEAFF
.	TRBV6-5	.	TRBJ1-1	TGTGCCAGCAGTGCGAGTAAAGAAGCTTTCTTT	CASSASKEAFF
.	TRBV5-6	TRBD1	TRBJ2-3	TGTGCCAGCAGCCCGCGGACAGGCGCAGATACGCAGTATTTT	CASSPRTGADTQYF
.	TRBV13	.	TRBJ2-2	TGTGCCAGCAGCTTAGGGGGGGACACCAAGAACACCGGGGAGCTGTTTTTT	CASSLGGDTKNTGELFF
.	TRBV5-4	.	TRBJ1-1	TGTGCCAGCAGCCTTGCAGGCTTCGCGAACACTGAAGCTTTCTTT	CASSLAGFANTEAFF
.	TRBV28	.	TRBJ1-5	TGTGCCAGCAGTTTGGGGGGGGCGCATCAGCCCCAGCATTTT	CASSLGGAHQPQHF
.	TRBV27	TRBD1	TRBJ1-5	TGTGCCAGCAGGAGACAGGGGGACAAGGGCAATCAGCCCCAGCATTTT	CASRRQGDKGNQPQHF
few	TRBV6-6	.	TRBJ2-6	TGTGCCAGCAGTGCCCAATTTGGGGCCAACGGCCTGACTTTC	CASSAQFGANGLTF
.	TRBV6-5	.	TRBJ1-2	TGTGCCAGCAGTTATGGGGGGAGCTATGGCTACACCTTC	CASSYGGSYGYTF
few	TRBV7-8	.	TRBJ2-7	TGTGCCAGCAGCTTAGAACTCGATGACGGCGGAACCTACGAGCAGTACTTC	CASSLELDDGGTYEQYF
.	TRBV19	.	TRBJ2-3	TGTGCCAGTAGTATTTGGCCGATATCAGATACGCAGTATTTT	CASSIWPISDTQYF
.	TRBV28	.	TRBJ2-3	TGTGCCAGCAGGCGACCCTGGACAGACTTTAGTACCTTCACAGATACGCAGTATTTT	CASRRPWTDFSTFTDTQYF
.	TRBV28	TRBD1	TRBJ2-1	TGTGCCACCAATCCCCTCCGGGACAGGACCTACAATGAGCAGTTCTTC	CATNPLRDRTYNEQFF
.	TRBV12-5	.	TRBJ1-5	TGTGCTAGTGGTTCAGCACAGGGAAGGCAGCCCCAGCATTTT	CASGSAQGRQPQHF
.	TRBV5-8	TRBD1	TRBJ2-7	TGTGCCAGCAGCTCGGACAGGGTCGAGCAGTACTTC	CASSSDRVEQYF
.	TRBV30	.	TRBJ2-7	TGTGCCTGGAGTCTAGCGCACTACGAGCAGTACTTC	CAWSLAHYEQYF
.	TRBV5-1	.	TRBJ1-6	TGCGCCAGCAGCAACGGGAATTCACCCCTCCACTTT	CASSNGNSPLHF
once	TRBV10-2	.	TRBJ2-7	TGCGCCAGCCAGGGGACGATCTACGAGCAGTACTTC	CASQGTIYEQYF
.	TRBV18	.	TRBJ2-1	TGTGCCAGCTCAAGGGGGACGGACCCCTACAATGAGCAGTTCTTC	CASSRGTDPYNEQFF
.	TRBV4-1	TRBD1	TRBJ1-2	TGCGCCAGCAGCCAAGGTCCGGGACAGATAAACTTC	CASSQGPGQINF
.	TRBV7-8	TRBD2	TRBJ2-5	TGTGCCAGCAGCTTAAGGGGGACTAGCGGGATTGGGGAGACCCAGTACTTC	CASSLRGTSGIGETQYF
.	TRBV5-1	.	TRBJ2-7	TGCGCCAGCAGCCCGACGGCCGGCCAGGGGTACTACGAGCAGTACTTC	CASSPTAGQGYYEQYF
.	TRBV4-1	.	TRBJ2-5	TGCGCCAGCAGCCAAGATTTCGTATCGACAGAACTCGCCCAAGAGACCCAGTACTTC	CASSQDFVSTELAQETQYF
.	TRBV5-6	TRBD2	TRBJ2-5	TGTGCCAGCAGCTTGGTTTGGGCGGGGGGGCGTGAGACCCAGTACTTC	CASSLVWAGGRETQYF
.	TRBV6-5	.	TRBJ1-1	TGTGCCACCGAGGGGAACACTGAAGCTTTCTTT	CATEGNTEAFF
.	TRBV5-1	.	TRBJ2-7	TGCGCCAGCAGCGGCGGGACAGTCTACTCCTACGAGCAGTACTTC	CASSGGTVYSYEQYF